The clone carrying this T cell receptor (beta chain) appeared a few times. What it recognizes is unknown. These data are taken from a study of beta chain features in type 1 diabetes. Purities in excess of 95% were seen in all sorted populations. Germline V gene sequence: CDR1 SEHNR, CDR2 FQNEAQ (reference sequence). The CDR3 is 16 amino acids. With V trimmed by 3 bases and J by 3 bases, 3 bases remained unmatched. Expressed TCRB transcripts were sequenced, since all the RNA that had been isolated was reverse transcribed. Naive, central memory and regulatory T cell samples averaged about 3.57 million reads. TCRdb's table, derived via immunoSEQ multiplex PCR, lists solely in-frame clones and lacks some. The table has under 250,000 clones, about 11% seen once; the top ten hold 1% to 1.5%. Study-level results: For patients and controls alike, PCR might favor shorter templates to the same degree. Type 1 diabetes patients showed a moderate but significant shortening of TCRB CDR3s in all four CD4+ subsets.

Sequenced input: central memory CD4+ T cells from blood. The chain couples TRBV7-9 to TRBJ2-4; 12 nucleotides align to TRBD2. This clonotype was sampled from a man between 18 and 35 years old in good health. The CDR3 DNA reads TGTGCCAGCAGCTTCGGACTAGCGGGGAACAAAAACATTCAGTACTTC. Encoded protein: CASSFGLAGNKNIQYF.